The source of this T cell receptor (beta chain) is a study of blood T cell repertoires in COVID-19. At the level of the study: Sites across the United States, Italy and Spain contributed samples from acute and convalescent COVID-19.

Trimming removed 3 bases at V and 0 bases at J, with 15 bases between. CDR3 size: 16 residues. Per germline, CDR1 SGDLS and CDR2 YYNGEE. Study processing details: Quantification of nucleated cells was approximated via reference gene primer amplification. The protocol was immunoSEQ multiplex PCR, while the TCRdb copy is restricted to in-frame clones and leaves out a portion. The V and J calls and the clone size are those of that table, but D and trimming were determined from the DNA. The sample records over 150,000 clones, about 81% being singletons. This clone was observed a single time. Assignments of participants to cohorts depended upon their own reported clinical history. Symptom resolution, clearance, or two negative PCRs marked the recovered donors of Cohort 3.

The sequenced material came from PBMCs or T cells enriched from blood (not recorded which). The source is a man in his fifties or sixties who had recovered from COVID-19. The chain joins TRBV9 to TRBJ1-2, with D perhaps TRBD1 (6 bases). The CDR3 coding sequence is TGTGCCAGCAGCGAGATCGGTAGACAGGCTAACTATGGCTACACCTTC. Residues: CASSEIGRQANYGYTF.